This is a list of T cell receptor beta chains from one sample in a study of preoperative IRX-2 immunotherapy in early breast cancer. Repertoires were generated with immunoSEQ multiplex PCR, while TCRdb's copy carries only in-frame clones and drops some. Found here are around 35,000 clones, 90% to 95% of them singletons; the top ten hold under 8%. Sampling was performed from a patient treated with IRX-2 immunotherapy. All receptors derive from a human donor with breast cancer. The conserved cysteine and the conserved F or W are not part of the CDR3 here. D genes are given only for firm matches.

d_call	j_call	v_call	cdr3_aa
NA	TRBJ1-2	TRBV7-9	ASSLVGRAFSHYGYT
NA	TRBJ2-7	TRBV27	ASSSGGRGYEQY
NA	TRBJ1-5	TRBV7-2	ASSPTNSNQPQH
TRBD1	TRBJ1-1	TRBV7-9	ASSFKGTGGTEAF
TRBD2	TRBJ2-3	TRBV5-1	ASSRLAGTNTQY
NA	TRBJ1-1	TRBV28	ASIIWVGGAITEAF
NA	TRBJ2-3	TRBV5-1	ASSPGRPGADTQY
TRBD2	TRBJ2-2	TRBV5-1	ASSSRLADTGELF
TRBD2	TRBJ2-7	TRBV7-8	ASSYPGTSGARSYEQY
NA	TRBJ2-7	TRBV5-6	ASSLEGLGSGYEQY
TRBD1	TRBJ2-3	TRBV10-2	ASHRPGQGGTDTQY
NA	TRBJ2-2	TRBV7-6	ASSLTGSRDGELF
NA	TRBJ2-1	TRBV5-8	ASRSPGTAYNEQF
TRBD2	TRBJ2-7	TRBV2	ASSPLAGGRGEQY
NA	TRBJ2-1	TRBV19	ASRQFHEQF
NA	TRBJ2-3	TRBV2	ASSRGTDTQY
NA	TRBJ1-4	TRBV27	ASKQGNEKLF
NA	TRBJ2-1	TRBV5-1	ASSPRMSSYNEQF
TRBD1	TRBJ1-6	TRBV7-3	ASSLTQGGRNSPLH
NA	TRBJ2-3	TRBV27	ASSFRFRGIWDTQY
NA	TRBJ2-6	TRBV5-6	ASMIHSSGANVLT
NA	TRBJ1-5	TRBV19	ASSIDSPNSGTVNQPQH
NA	TRBJ1-1	TRBV5-4	ASSLRPANEAF
NA	TRBJ1-2	TRBV6-4	ASSDFGARGYT
NA	TRBJ2-5	TRBV27	ASSLEGLETQY
NA	TRBJ1-3	TRBV14	ASSQGRGILYSGNTIY
NA	TRBJ1-2	TRBV20-1	SANYGYT
NA	TRBJ2-7	TRBV4-3	ASSQTTGVYEQY
NA	TRBJ2-2	TRBV21-1	ASSTFQELESTGELF
TRBD1	TRBJ2-1	TRBV18	ASSRQDRVEQF
NA	TRBJ1-2	TRBV5-8	ASSLKYVYGYT
NA	TRBJ2-3	TRBV7-9	ASSFVADTDTQY
TRBD1	TRBJ1-5	TRBV2	ASSDPGGEINQPQH
NA	TRBJ2-7	TRBV5-8	ASSSSYEQY
NA	TRBJ1-1	TRBV5-1	ASSPGYATGLMNTEAF
TRBD2	TRBJ2-7	TRBV29-1	SVEGASGRAPYEQY
TRBD1	TRBJ1-1	TRBV15	ATSRVRAQGAGTEAF
NA	TRBJ1-1	TRBV18	ASSRPQRRMNTEAF
NA	TRBJ2-5	TRBV5-5	ASSKGAGIGETQY
TRBD2	TRBJ2-3	TRBV19	ASSISLAGGPGQADTQY
NA	TRBJ2-3	TRBV5-5	ASSQVPGDQLTDTQY
NA	TRBJ2-2	TRBV27	ASSLGRAGELF
NA	TRBJ1-2	TRBV7-9	ASNPGTANYGYT
NA	TRBJ2-1	TRBV6-5	ASTQTAYNEQF
NA	TRBJ1-1	TRBV30	AWREKTVNTEAF
NA	TRBJ2-5	TRBV28	ASSSGGTAQETQY
NA	TRBJ2-1	TRBV23-1	ASSHCKF
TRBD1	TRBJ1-4	TRBV19	ASRPRLDRMNKLF
TRBD1	TRBJ2-6	TRBV2	ASSRNRGTGANVLT
NA	TRBJ2-7	TRBV27	ASRTANYEQY
TRBD1	TRBJ2-1	TRBV11-3	ASSPGTGLYNEQF
NA	TRBJ1-5	TRBV5-6	ASSLDRDTPNQPQH
TRBD2	TRBJ2-7	TRBV5-1	ASSLMGLRDEQY
NA	TRBJ2-1	TRBV28	ASSFSGIGNEQF
TRBD1	TRBJ2-2	TRBV6-5	ASSYSDRGPTWELF
NA	TRBJ2-1	TRBV4-3	ASSLGYYNEQF
NA	TRBJ1-2	TRBV9	ASSARTPRDGYT
NA	TRBJ1-5	TRBV6-5	ASSWKEDQPQH
NA	TRBJ2-2	TRBV7-9	ASSSDGNTGELF
NA	TRBJ1-2	TRBV7-9	ASSLGPIDGYT